This TCR beta chain was sequenced for a study of blood T cell repertoires in COVID-19. Repertoires were generated with immunoSEQ multiplex PCR, while TCRdb's copy carries only in-frame clones and drops some. The repertoire consists of a few hundred thousand clones, with approximately 90% occurring once and the leading ten covering approximately 1.5%. The CDR3 sequence is 15 residues long. Germline CDR1 LNHDA, CDR2 SQIVND (reference sequence). V dropped 7 bases and J dropped 4; count of bases not matched to a gene: 9. The study recruited people aged 18 to 89 years across 24 US areas. The sample taken for sequencing was PBMCs or T cells enriched from blood (not recorded which). J is TRBJ2-2 and V is TRBV19, with 7 bases lining up with TRBD2. The origin of this receptor is a woman aged 18-30 years who had been exposed to COVID-19. This CDR3 reads CASNPPASGTGELFF. The CDR3 nucleotides are TGTGCCAGTAACCCCCCTGCTAGCGGCACCGGGGAGCTGTTTTTT.